This is a list of T cell receptor beta chains from one sample in a study of post-analysis software for immune sequencing data. A single record per CDR3 protein comes from TCRdb applying MiXCR to the PCR reads. This table holds about 760,000 distinct CDR3 sequences, approximately 30% found once. The specimen sequenced was blood. All receptors derive from a girl aged 5-17 years with multiple sclerosis. Both conserved end residues are part of each CDR3. D genes are given only for firm matches. For some rows the clone size is stated as once, few or many, or as a class when expanded; others skip it.

D gene	clone size	V gene	J gene	CDR3 protein	CDR3 DNA
TRBD1	-	TRBV7-2	TRBJ1-1	CASSFGQGRAFF	TGTGCCAGCAGCTTCGGACAGGGACGAGCTTTCTTT
TRBD1	-	TRBV10-2	TRBJ1-1	CASSARQGAGTEAFF	TGCGCCAGCAGTGCTAGACAGGGGGCAGGCACTGAAGCTTTCTTT
-	few	TRBV27	TRBJ2-1	CASSLGPSPGNEQFF	TGTGCCAGCAGTTTAGGGCCATCCCCCGGCAATGAGCAGTTCTTC
-	many	TRBV4-1	TRBJ1-2	CASSQDLWADYGYTF	TGCGCCAGCAGCCAAGATTTGTGGGCAGACTATGGCTACACCTTC
-	few	TRBV4-3	TRBJ2-3	CASSKGGDPTDTQYF	TGCGCCAGCAGCAAAGGCGGGGACCCCACAGATACGCAGTATTTT
TRBD2	-	TRBV7-2	TRBJ2-5	CASSLQQRGQGTQYF	TGTGCCAGCAGCCTACAGCAGCGGGGCCAAGGGACCCAGTACTTC
-	-	TRBV20-1	TRBJ2-5	CSATNPQTGETQYF	TGCAGTGCCACCAACCCTCAGACAGGCGAGACCCAGTACTTC
-	many	TRBV7-8	TRBJ2-5	CASSYTPGTLQETQYF	TGTGCCAGCAGCTACACCCCCGGGACCCTCCAAGAGACCCAGTACTTC
TRBD2	-	TRBV4-1	TRBJ2-3	CASSQDSGGVAGGPTQYF	TGCGCCAGCAGCCAAGATTCGGGCGGGGTAGCGGGGGGACCTACGCAGTATTTT
TRBD2	-	TRBV20-1	TRBJ2-5	CSATPYLLAGGLKETQYF	TGCAGTGCTACCCCTTACCTACTAGCGGGGGGCCTAAAAGAGACCCAGTACTTC
TRBD2	few	TRBV12-3/TRBV12-4	TRBJ2-1	CASRVGTSGTNEQFF	TGTGCCAGCAGAGTCGGGACTAGCGGGACCAATGAGCAGTTCTTC
-	-	TRBV20-1	TRBJ1-5	CSALAGQPQHF	TGCAGTGCCCTCGCCGGCCAGCCCCAGCATTTT
-	few	TRBV28	TRBJ2-5	CASSAPPHEDEQYF	TGTGCCAGCAGTGCGCCCCCTCATGAGGATGAGCAGTACTTC
-	-	TRBV7-9	TRBJ1-2	CASSLASGGAPYGYTF	TGTGCCAGCAGCTTAGCTTCGGGGGGGGCCCCATATGGCTACACCTTC
-	-	TRBV7-9	TRBJ2-7	CASSLVPGLPGEQYF	TGTGCCAGCAGCTTGGTTCCGGGACTCCCTGGGGAGCAGTACTTC
-	-	TRBV20-1	TRBJ2-7	CSASSTVSYEQYF	TGCAGTGCTAGTAGCACGGTGTCCTACGAGCAGTACTTC
TRBD2	few	TRBV5-1	TRBJ2-7	CASSRTGTTSSYEQYF	TGCGCCAGCAGCCGAACCGGGACTACCTCATCCTACGAGCAGTACTTC
-	few	TRBV20-1	TRBJ1-1	CSAGWGDTEAFF	TGCAGTGCCGGTTGGGGGGACACTGAAGCTTTCTTT
-	-	TRBV12-3/TRBV12-4	TRBJ1-5	CAISPKLNLQPQHF	TGTGCCATCAGTCCAAAGCTGAACCTTCAGCCCCAGCATTTT
-	-	TRBV6-6	TRBJ1-2	CASSYSTAGCTF	TGTGCCAGCAGTTACTCAACGGCTGGCTGCACCTTC
-	many	TRBV29-1	TRBJ2-1	CSVLLGVTYNEQFF	TGCAGCGTTTTATTGGGAGTGACCTACAATGAGCAGTTCTTC
-	few	TRBV7-2	TRBJ2-4	CASSPRGAAKNIQYF	TGTGCCAGCAGCCCCCGGGGGGCAGCCAAAAACATTCAGTACTTC
TRBD1	-	TRBV11-2	TRBJ2-1	CVSSLWGGTGVYEQFF	TGTGTCAGCAGCCTCTGGGGTGGGACAGGAGTCTATGAGCAGTTCTTC
TRBD1	-	TRBV5-1	TRBJ2-7	CASSSTGSRYEQYF	TGCGCCAGCTCGTCGACAGGGAGTCGCTACGAGCAGTACTTC
-	few	TRBV20-1	TRBJ2-5	CSAIKVLGEETQYF	TGCAGTGCTATAAAAGTTTTGGGCGAAGAGACCCAGTACTTC
TRBD2	many	TRBV5-1	TRBJ2-3	CASSSGTSGITDTQYF	TGCGCCAGCAGCTCGGGGACTAGCGGTATCACAGATACGCAGTATTTT
TRBD1	few	TRBV5-1	TRBJ2-7	CASSPTDRSYEQYF	TGCGCCAGCAGCCCTACGGACAGGTCCTACGAGCAGTACTTC
-	-	TRBV24-1	TRBJ2-7	CATSDLDVRRGDNEQYF	TGTGCCACCAGTGATTTGGACGTCCGGCGGGGTGACAATGAGCAGTACTTC
-	-	TRBV29-1	TRBJ1-1	CSAGGGSEAFF	TGCAGCGCCGGAGGGGGGTCTGAAGCTTTCTTT
TRBD1	-	TRBV29-1	TRBJ2-7	CIVERDRPYEQYF	TGCATCGTTGAAAGGGACAGACCCTACGAGCAGTACTTC
-	-	TRBV7-9	TRBJ1-1	CASSSTGITEAFF	TGTGCCAGCAGCTCCACAGGGATCACTGAAGCTTTCTTT
-	-	TRBV20-1	TRBJ1-4	CSARGGRVGEKRFF	TGCAGTGCTAGAGGGGGCAGGGTTGGAGAAAAACGGTTTTTT
-	few	TRBV19	TRBJ2-1	CASSIGGLEQFF	TGTGCCAGTAGTATTGGCGGGCTTGAGCAGTTCTTC
-	few	TRBV7-9	TRBJ1-1	CASSRGFTEAFF	TGTGCCAGCAGCAGGGGATTCACTGAAGCTTTCTTT
TRBD2	few	TRBV11-3	TRBJ2-1	CASSLDPPTSGAYNEQFF	TGTGCCAGCAGCTTAGACCCCCCGACTAGCGGTGCATACAATGAGCAGTTCTTC
-	-	TRBV7-2	TRBJ1-2	CASSPNSPYNYGYTF	TGTGCCAGCAGCCCTAACAGCCCCTATAACTATGGCTACACCTTC
TRBD1	-	TRBV11-2	TRBJ2-7	CASSLGTGLGQYF	TGTGCCAGCAGCTTAGGGACAGGGTTAGGGCAGTACTTC
TRBD1	few	TRBV7-2	TRBJ1-5	CASSLRNVVTGGPQHF	TGTGCCAGCAGCTTAAGGAATGTCGTAACAGGGGGGCCCCAGCATTTT
TRBD1	few	TRBV7-2	TRBJ1-5	CASRGQGARVPQHF	TGTGCCAGCAGGGGACAGGGGGCTAGAGTGCCCCAGCATTTT
TRBD2	-	TRBV13	TRBJ2-1	CASCGAGGDEQFF	TGTGCCAGCTGTGGAGCGGGGGGAGATGAGCAGTTCTTC
TRBD2	-	TRBV27	TRBJ2-3	CASSLSTGGSTDTQYF	TGTGCCAGCAGTTTATCGACGGGGGGAAGCACAGATACGCAGTATTTT
TRBD2	many	TRBV7-2	TRBJ2-3	CASSRLARGTDTQYF	TGTGCCAGCAGCCGACTAGCACGAGGTACAGATACGCAGTATTTT
TRBD2	-	TRBV7-2	TRBJ2-1	CASSLRLAGGPHEQFF	TGTGCCAGCAGCTTAAGGCTAGCGGGAGGACCCCATGAGCAGTTCTTC
-	once	TRBV25-1	TRBJ1-1	CASRKTGGGNTEAFF	TGTGCCAGCAGGAAGACCGGGGGTGGGAACACTGAAGCTTTCTTT
TRBD1	-	TRBV7-9	TRBJ2-2	CASRPPPGQGPGELFF	TGTGCCAGCAGACCACCACCGGGACAGGGTCCCGGGGAGCTGTTTTTT